The source of this TCR beta chain is a study of spatial heterogeneity in lung cancer. Time point denoted: sample taken at primary tumor resection. Unsorted tumor, nontumor lung tissue or cryopreserved PBMC supplied the whole RNA. One entry per CDR3 protein, called by TCRdb with MiXCR from the 5' RACE reads. The sample contains 6,000 to 9,500 distinct CDR3 sequences, around 5.4% of which appear only once. CDR3 length: 11 residues. Germline CDR1 DFQATT, CDR2 SNEGSKA (reference sequence). The trim removed 5 bases at V and 7 bases at J, leaving 3 bases unmatched. This sample comprised PBMCs, obtained at surgery. This TCR derives from a male donor with early-stage non-small cell lung cancer. The J gene is TRBJ1-1, the V gene TRBV20-1; 8 nucleotides line up with TRBD1. CDR3 loop: CSADRGGEAFF. The CDR3 region has the DNA TGCAGTGCTGACAGGGGAGGTGAAGCTTTCTTT.